One sample yielded the 8 T cell receptor beta chains listed below, sequenced in a study of PD-1 blockade in classical Hodgkin lymphoma. Time point here: cycle 4 day 1 (C4D1), after 6 weeks of nivolumab. Brentuximab vedotin exposure varied, and every patient relapsed after autologous stem cell transplantation. Some clones are missing from TCRdb's copy, which holds only in-frame ones; the method was immunoSEQ multiplex PCR. The sample yields just under 65,000 clones, approximately 90% seen once. Sequences were derived from peripheral blood mononuclear cells (PBMCs), sampled before the fourth cycle of nivolumab. These receptors all come from a human donor with classical Hodgkin lymphoma.

The rearrangement links TRBV18 to TRBJ1-4; D is unclear. The CDR3 has 17 amino acids. Germline V gene lookup returns CDR1 KGHSH and CDR2 LQKENI. Trimming removed 0 bases from V and 7 bases from J, with 18 bases in between. CDR3 residues: CASSPPTHVRSVEKLFF. Written as DNA, the CDR3 is TGTGCCAGCTCACCACCGACCCACGTGCGATCGGTTGAAAAACTGTTTTTT.

This chain uses TRBV6-5 with TRBJ1-1; D gene ambiguous. Germline V gene sequence: CDR1 MNHEY, CDR2 SVGAGI. CDR3 length: 14 amino acids. Trimming cost V 6 bases and J 0 bases, with 11 bases left between them. This CDR3 is CASRPGWVNTEAFF. CDR3 nucleotide sequence: TGTGCCAGCAGACCCGGATGGGTGAACACTGAAGCTTTCTTT.

This sequence joins TRBV2 and TRBJ1-1; no definite D call. Trimming left V 3 bases short and J 4 bases short, with 12 bases between. The CDR3 totals 14 residues. Germline V lookup: CDR1 SNHLY, CDR2 FYNNEI. The CDR3 here is CASSDWDRGTEAFF. The CDR3 DNA reads TGTGCCAGCAGTGACTGGGATCGGGGCACTGAAGCTTTCTTT.

The chain combines TRBV18 with TRBJ2-5, with TRBD2 identical over 13 bases. Germline values: CDR1 KGHSH, CDR2 LQKENI. Trimming cost V 2 bases and J 2 bases; bases outside gene matches: 5. This CDR3 region has 17 residues. CDR3 protein: CASSPWGLAGFQETQYF. The CDR3 DNA follows: TGTGCCAGCTCACCATGGGGACTAGCGGGATTTCAAGAGACCCAGTACTTC.

The chain has TRBV28 and TRBJ1-5, with a weak D call TRBD1 (6 bases). Trimming left V 6 bases short and J 3 bases short, with 12 bases between. The length of the CDR3 is 14 residues. Germline CDR1 is MDHEN and CDR2 is SYDVKM. CDR3 loop: CASSTDRFNQPQHF. The CDR3 DNA reads TGTGCCAGCAGCACGGACAGATTCAATCAGCCCCAGCATTTT.

This sequence joins TRBV2 and TRBJ2-7, with 8 nucleotides matching TRBD2. Germline CDR1 SNHLY, CDR2 FYNNEI. J was trimmed by 3 bases and V by 4 bases; bases with no gene match: 5. CDR3 length: 14 residues. This CDR3 is CASSGTGGIYEQYF. In DNA form, the CDR3 reads TGTGCCAGCAGTGGAACGGGAGGGATCTACGAGCAGTACTTC.

This rearrangement joins TRBV9 to TRBJ2-2, with D perhaps TRBD1 or TRBD2 (6 bases each). The CDR3 runs 15 residues. Germline values: CDR1 SGDLS, CDR2 YYNGEE. V was pared by 1 base and J by 4 bases, with 11 bases between. The DNA of the CDR3 is TGTGCCAGCAGCGTATGGGGGGCCAGCACCGGGGAGCTGTTTTTT. Protein: CASSVWGASTGELFF.

The chain is built from TRBV28 and TRBJ2-7; 13 positions agree with TRBD2. In germline, CDR1 is MDHEN, CDR2 SYDVKM. J gave up 6 bases and V 2 bases, and 10 bases lay outside the gene matches. The CDR3 contains 17 residues. The CDR3 is CASSLPSKTSGRFEQYF. Here the CDR3 DNA reads TGTGCCAGCAGTTTACCGTCGAAGACTAGCGGGAGGTTCGAGCAGTACTTC.